The clone carrying this T cell receptor beta chain occurred many times. From the RT-PCR reads, TCRdb called clonotypes with MiXCR, one entry per CDR3 protein. The sample records more than 600,000 distinct CDR3 sequences, around 14% being singletons. CDR3 length: 16 residues. After removal of 0 bases from V and 10 bases from J, the junction contained 9 bases not matched to a gene. The germline V gene encodes CDR1 ENHRY and CDR2 SYGVKD. The V call is TRBV10-3, the J call TRBJ1-5; 10 bases map to TRBD1. The specimen sequenced was memory CD4+ T cells from blood. This clonotype was obtained from a female donor in good health, serving as a healthy control. The CDR3 here is CAISESGGTGERPQHF. The DNA of the CDR3 is TGTGCCATCAGTGAGTCAGGGGGGACAGGGGAGAGACCCCAGCATTTT.